The text below deals with one TCR beta chain. What it binds is unknown. The data originate from a study of naive CD8 T cells in extremely preterm neonates. V was clipped by 1 base and J by 5 bases; unmatched bases: 0. This CDR3 contains 14 residues. CDR1 LNHDA and CDR2 SQIVND come from the germline V gene (reference sequence). Whole-study findings and limits: Compared with all age groups, preterm neonates showed less repertoire richness. Productive template counts varied among preterm samples, a noted limitation. Compared with older groups, preterm CDR3s were shorter, with fewer N additions and less trimming. Term neonates around 0.4%, young children about 0.029%, adults 0.01%; preterm neonates shared around 2.5%.

Sequencing used immunoSEQ multiplex PCR; TCRdb keeps in-frame clones, though not all of them. The sample has about 23,000 clones; more than 70% are singletons. Extremely preterm deliveries at roughly 22-27 weeks of gestation provided the preterm samples. Sequences were obtained from naive CD8+ T cells from cord blood. The receptor comes from a boy who was born preterm. The chain employs TRBV19 and TRBJ2-1, with 9 positions matching TRBD1. The CDR3 DNA follows: TGTGCCAGTAGTATAGGGACAGGGGACAATGAGCAGTTCTTC. This encodes CASSIGTGDNEQFF.